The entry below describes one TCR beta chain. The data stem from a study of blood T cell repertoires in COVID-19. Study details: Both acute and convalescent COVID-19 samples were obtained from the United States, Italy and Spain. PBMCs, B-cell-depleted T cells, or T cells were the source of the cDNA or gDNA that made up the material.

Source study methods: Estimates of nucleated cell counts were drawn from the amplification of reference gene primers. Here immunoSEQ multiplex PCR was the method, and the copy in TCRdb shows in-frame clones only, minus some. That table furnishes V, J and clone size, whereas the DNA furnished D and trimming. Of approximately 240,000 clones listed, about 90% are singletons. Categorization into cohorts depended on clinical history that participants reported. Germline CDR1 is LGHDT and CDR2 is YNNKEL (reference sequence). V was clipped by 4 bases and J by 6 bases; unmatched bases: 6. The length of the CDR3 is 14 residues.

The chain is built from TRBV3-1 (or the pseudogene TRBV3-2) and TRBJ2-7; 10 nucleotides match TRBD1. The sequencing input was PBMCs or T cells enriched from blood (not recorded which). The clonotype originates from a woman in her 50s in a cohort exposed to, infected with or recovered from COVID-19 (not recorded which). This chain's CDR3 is CASSLGTGDFEQYF. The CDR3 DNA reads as TGTGCCAGCAGCCTAGGGACAGGGGATTTCGAGCAGTACTTC.